This T cell receptor (beta chain) was recovered during a study of blood T cell repertoires in COVID-19. The overall study: The United States, Italy and Spain supplied acute and convalescent COVID-19 samples. The cDNA or gDNA used as material had been derived from T cells, B-cell-depleted T cells, or PBMCs.

Followed longitudinally, the Seattle patients had been enrolled during active infection. Original processing methods: Amplification of reference gene primers was used by the study to estimate nucleated cell counts. The method was immunoSEQ multiplex PCR; TCRdb's version includes in-frame clones alone and lacks a portion of them. That table is the source of V, J and clone size, and D and trimming were worked out from the DNA. The table shows approximately 270,000 clones, with approximately 88% occurring only once. The V gene lost 2 bases and the J gene lost 0 bases, with 11 bases spanning the gap. CDR3 length: 16 residues. Germline lookup yields CDR1 MNHEY and CDR2 SVGAGI.

The chain recombines TRBV6-5 with TRBJ2-1; TRBD2 is a possible D gene (7 bases). The receptor comes from a woman aged 25 to 39 with COVID-19, enrolled during active disease. The sequencing input was peripheral blood. CDR3 coding DNA: TGTGCCAGCAGTTACGAGGGGGGGTCCTCCTACAATGAGCAGTTCTTC. This translates into CASSYEGGSSYNEQFF.